One and the same sample provided the 25 T cell receptor beta chains below, sequenced in a study of T cell changes during pregnancy in multiple sclerosis. Sequencing used immunoSEQ multiplex PCR; TCRdb keeps in-frame clones, though not all of them. The sample records under 30,000 clones, approximately 86% being singletons. Specimen: CD4+ T cells from peripheral blood mononuclear cells, collected in the first trimester of pregnancy. All receptors derive from a female donor in good health, enrolled as a control in a pregnancy study.

The rearrangement links TRBV4-2 to TRBJ2-7; D is unresolved. Trimming removed 2 bases at V and 5 bases at J, with 22 bases between. The germline gives CDR1 LGHNA, CDR2 YNFKEQ. This CDR3 has 17 residues. CDR3 loop: CASSQSSAEQMIHEQYF. CDR3 sequence (DNA): TGTGCCAGCAGCCAAAGTTCTGCGGAACAAATGATACACGAGCAGTACTTC.

The CDR3 reads CASSLTVGGEGGYTF. CDR3 sequence (DNA): TGCGCCAGCAGCTTGACGGTAGGGGGGGAAGGAGGCTACACCTTC. The chain links TRBV5-1 to TRBJ1-2, with a weak D call TRBD1 (6 bases). Germline V CDR1 and CDR2: SGHRS, YFSETQ. This CDR3 has 15 amino acids. The V and J ends lost 1 base and 8 bases respectively, with 18 bases between them.

The V and J genes are TRBV7-6 and TRBJ2-6; 10 bases align to TRBD1. Germline V CDR1 and CDR2: SGHVS, FNYEAQ. This CDR3 comprises 19 residues. The trim removed 2 bases at V and 1 base at J, leaving 8 bases unmatched. The CDR3 loop reads CASSLSTGQGRSGANVLTF. CDR3 DNA: TGTGCCAGCAGCTTATCTACGGGACAGGGGAGGTCTGGGGCCAACGTCCTGACTTTC.

This clone was observed a few times. J is TRBJ1-2 and V is TRBV19; 9 bases are a match to TRBD1. This CDR3 region has 16 residues. Looked up from germline, CDR1 is LNHDA and CDR2 is SQIVND (reference sequence). Trimming removed 4 bases from V and 6 bases from J; junction bases left unmatched: 12. CDR3 residues: CASSRGQGQRAHGYTF. The DNA for the CDR3 is TGTGCCAGTAGTAGGGGACAGGGTCAGAGAGCTCATGGCTACACCTTC.

DNA for the CDR3: TGTGCCAGCAGCACCCTGACAGGGGGGGGTTATGGCTACACCTTC. This codes for CASSTLTGGGYGYTF. The V call is TRBV9, the J call TRBJ1-2, with 9 bases aligning to TRBD1. Per germline, CDR1 SGDLS and CDR2 YYNGEE. With V trimmed by 4 bases and J by 5 bases, 9 bases remained unmatched. There are 15 residues in the CDR3.

V is TRBV5-1 and J is TRBJ1-6; the match to TRBD1 covers 9 bases. In germline, CDR1 is SGHRS, CDR2 YFSETQ. The CDR3 totals 15 residues. J gave up 5 bases and V 5 bases, and 5 bases lay outside the gene matches. CDR3 region: CASSTGGPDNSPLHF. DNA for the CDR3: TGCGCCAGCAGTACAGGGGGCCCGGATAATTCACCCCTCCACTTT.

The V call is TRBV7-2, the J call TRBJ1-1, with D uncertain. CDR1 and CDR2 (germline): SGHTA, FQGNSA. Between the trimmed V and J ends, which lost 6 bases and 4 bases, there was a span of 12 bases. CDR3 size: 13 residues. The CDR3 here is CASSREEGTEAFF. CDR3 nucleotide sequence: TGTGCCAGCAGTCGCGAAGAGGGCACTGAAGCTTTCTTT.

J is TRBJ2-3 and V is TRBV6-4; 9 bases are shared with TRBD1. CDR1 is MRHNA, CDR2 SNTAGT, per germline. CDR3 length equals 15 residues. After removal of 6 bases from V and 2 bases from J, the junction contained 6 bases not matched to a gene. This CDR3 is CASSEGTGITDTQYF. DNA for the CDR3: TGTGCCAGCAGCGAGGGGACAGGGATCACAGATACGCAGTATTTT.

The chain employs TRBV30 and TRBJ1-6; 9 positions match TRBD1. This CDR3 spans 15 amino acids. V lost 0 bases and J lost 10; bases outside the gene matches: 7. Germline lookup yields CDR1 GTSNPN and CDR2 SVGIG (reference sequence). The CDR3 loop is CAWSVKGTGNSPLHF. The CDR3 DNA follows: TGTGCCTGGAGTGTAAAGGGGACAGGGAACTCACCCCTCCACTTT.

This chain joins TRBV29-1 and TRBJ1-5; TRBD1 is a possible D gene (5 bases). Trimming stripped 7 bases from V and 5 bases from J, with 12 bases between. The CDR3 sequence is 12 residues long. The germline CDR1 and CDR2 sequences are SQVTM and ANQGSEA. CDR3 protein: CSASGKDQPQHF. The DNA for the CDR3 is TGCAGCGCATCAGGGAAGGATCAGCCCCAGCATTTT.

This chain connects TRBV7-3 to TRBJ2-7; the D gene is possibly TRBD2 (6 bases). The V end was cut by 3 bases, the J end by 13 bases, with 16 bases between. Germline V gene lookup returns CDR1 SGHTA and CDR2 FQGTGA. There are 12 residues in the CDR3. CDR3 DNA sequence: TGTGCCAGCAGCTTGCCGGGACTTCCCCCTTACTTC. Translating gives CASSLPGLPPYF.

This chain joins TRBV6-5 and TRBJ1-2; D is perhaps TRBD1 (6 bases). The CDR3 has 16 amino acids. V was shortened by 0 bases and J by 7 bases, with 18 bases between the two germline ends. Germline lookup yields CDR1 MNHEY and CDR2 SVGAGI. The DNA for the CDR3 is TGTGCCAGCAGTTACTCGATGGACAGCCCGGGGTTTGGCTACACCTTC. Translation gives CASSYSMDSPGFGYTF.

This clone has only a few counts. The chain employs TRBV28 and TRBJ1-2, with TRBD1 as a possible D gene (6 bases). The CDR3 runs to 12 residues. From germline, CDR1 is MDHEN and CDR2 SYDVKM. V lost 7 bases and J lost 8, with 14 bases in between. The CDR3 region is CASTQGRGGYTF. The CDR3 DNA sequence: TGTGCCAGCACCCAGGGGAGAGGGGGCTACACCTTC.

This clone showed up just once. J is TRBJ2-7 and V is TRBV27; 15 bases are a match to TRBD2. The CDR3 is made up of 19 amino acids. CDR1 and CDR2 from the germline V gene are MNHEY and SMNVEV (reference sequence). Trimming at V came to 4 bases and at J to 4 bases, leaving 14 bases not matched to a gene. CDR3 residues: CASSSRTSGRGPTIYEQYF. The CDR3 nucleotides are TGTGCCAGCAGTTCCCGGACTAGCGGGAGGGGTCCAACTATTTACGAGCAGTACTTC.

The CDR3 region has the DNA TGTGCCAGCAGTGATAGCGGGGGGGCAGATACGCAGTATTTT. Its translation is CASSDSGGADTQYF. The chain recombines TRBV6-4 with TRBJ2-3, with 11 bases lining up with TRBD2. This CDR3 comprises 14 residues. J gave up 4 bases and V 3 bases, and 0 bases lay outside the gene matches. CDR1 and CDR2 (germline): MRHNA, SNTAGT.

The table lists this clone with a count of one. The rearrangement joins TRBV4-3 to TRBJ2-5; D unclear. Germline assignment: CDR1 LGHNA and CDR2 YSLEER. V lost 0 bases, J lost 7 bases, and 15 bases lay in between. The CDR3 contains 15 residues. The chain's CDR3 is CASSQDRQVVGTQYF. In nucleotides, the CDR3 is TGCGCCAGCAGCCAAGATCGGCAGGTTGTGGGGACCCAGTACTTC.

The chain carries TRBV9 and TRBJ2-3, with 11 bases that match TRBD2. The CDR3 consists of 16 residues. Trimming took 4 bases from V and 6 from J; bases not matched to a gene: 10. Germline V gives CDR1 SGDLS, CDR2 YYNGEE. The DNA for the CDR3 is TGTGCCAGCAGCCCCTTTAAACTAGCGGGAGTTGATACGCAGTATTTT. Translating gives CASSPFKLAGVDTQYF.

V gene TRBV18 combines with J gene TRBJ2-1; 8 nucleotides line up with TRBD2. Trimming took 5 bases from V and 3 from J; bases not matched to a gene: 9. Germline V gives CDR1 KGHSH, CDR2 LQKENI. The CDR3 totals 16 residues. The CDR3 region is CASSSPGTRGYNEQFF. CDR3 bases: TGTGCCAGCTCATCCCCCGGGACTAGGGGCTACAATGAGCAGTTCTTC.

This chain uses TRBV11-2 with TRBJ2-5, with 7 bases lining up with TRBD2. The junction had 10 bases not matched to a gene; V was cut back by 4 bases and J by 5 bases. This CDR3 contains 15 residues. Germline loops: CDR1 SGHAT, CDR2 FQNNGV. Here the CDR3 reads CASSSQAGLSETQYF. For the CDR3, the DNA is TGTGCCAGCAGCTCTCAAGCGGGATTAAGTGAGACCCAGTACTTC.

This sequence joins TRBV19 and TRBJ2-1, with D maybe TRBD1 (5 bases). The CDR3 covers 13 residues. Germline CDR1 LNHDA, CDR2 SQIVND (reference sequence). The V end lost 1 base, the J end lost 5 bases, and 6 bases lay between the germline ends. The CDR3: CASSIGQNNEQFF. CDR3 nucleotides: TGTGCCAGTAGTATAGGACAGAACAATGAGCAGTTCTTC.

The chain couples TRBV7-8 to TRBJ2-1, with 7 bases matching TRBD2. The CDR3 has 17 residues. The junction had 15 bases not matched to a gene; V was cut back by 4 bases and J by 6 bases. Germline V gives CDR1 SGHVS, CDR2 FQNEAQ. DNA for the CDR3: TGTGCCAGCAGCTCCGGTTCGGTCGCGGGAGAGGGCAATGAGCAGTTCTTC. Protein product: CASSSGSVAGEGNEQFF.

This sequence joins TRBV28 and TRBJ2-1; 8 bases fit TRBD2. J lost 2 bases, V lost 2 bases, and 5 bases had no gene match. The CDR3 covers 16 residues. Germline CDR1 reads MDHEN; CDR2 reads SYDVKM. The CDR3 region is CASSLGGGRTYNEQFF. CDR3 coding DNA: TGTGCCAGCAGTTTAGGCGGCGGGAGGACCTACAATGAGCAGTTCTTC. Using reference TRBV28 and TRBJ2-1 for the parts outside the CDR3, the full variable domain is DVKVTQSSRYLVKRTGEKVFLECVQDMDHENMFWYRQDPGLGLRLIYFSYDVKMKEKGDIPEGYSVSREKKERFSLILESASTNQTSMYLCASSLGGGRTYNEQFFGPGTRLTVL.

The CDR3 nucleotides read TGTGCCAGCAGCTCCCGACCCCCGTACAACAGGGAAAACGAGCAGTACTTC. Amino acid sequence: CASSSRPPYNRENEQYF. This rearrangement joins TRBV7-2 to TRBJ2-7; a weak D match, TRBD1 (6 bases). The germline V gene has CDR1 SGHTA and CDR2 FQGNSA. With 4 bases removed from V and 5 bases from J, the gap between germline ends came to 24 bases. This CDR3 has 17 residues. The whole variable domain, filled in from reference TRBV7-2 and TRBJ2-7, reads GAGVSQSPSNKVTEKGKDVELRCDPISGHTALYWYRQSLGQGLEFLIYFQGNSAPDKSGLPSDRFSAERTGGSVSTLTIQRTQQEDSAVYLCASSSRPPYNRENEQYFGPGTRLTVT.

The rearrangement links TRBV15 to TRBJ1-2; 7 nucleotides line up with TRBD1. Germline V gene lookup returns CDR1 LNHNV and CDR2 YYDKDF (reference sequence). The V and J ends lost 10 bases and 7 bases, in that order; junction bases with no gene match: 18. This CDR3 is 15 amino acids long. CDR3 protein: CAISDRNSPFRGYTF. CDR3 nucleotides: TGTGCCATTTCGGACAGGAACTCCCCCTTTCGTGGCTACACCTTC.

This clone was counted once. The chain uses TRBV7-9 and TRBJ2-2; TRBD2 matches 7 bases. The germline CDR1 and CDR2 sequences are SEHNR and FQNEAQ (reference sequence). The CDR3 runs 15 residues. Trimming removed 6 bases from V and 5 bases from J; junction bases left unmatched: 9. CDR3 region: CASSPGLVKTGELFF. CDR3 nucleotides: TGTGCCAGCAGTCCCGGACTAGTTAAAACCGGGGAGCTGTTTTTT.